The 29 T cell receptor beta chains given below trace back to one sample, sequenced in a study of cytomegalovirus exposure and HLA in healthy donors. It was with 60 Vbeta and 13 Jbeta primers that the PCR ran. Sequencing used immunoSEQ multiplex PCR; TCRdb keeps in-frame clones, though not all of them. The table lists more than 150,000 clones, over 65% of them singletons. Sequenced input: PBMCs. These receptors were obtained from a man aged 18 to 35 in good health and CMV-seronegative.

Of note for this clone: Relative to the germline gene, one junction end is altered; a read error may explain this. V is TRBV6-1 and J is TRBJ2-1; D is possibly TRBD2 (6 bases). The germline V gene has CDR1 MNHNS and CDR2 SASEGT. The CDR3 is 13 amino acids. DNA of the CDR3: TGTGCCAGCCGGGACTCCTCCTACAATGAGCAATTCTTC. This translates into CASRDSSYNEQFF.

This clone was observed a handful of times. The chain links TRBV7-2 to TRBJ1-6, with no clear D. Trimming stripped 5 bases from V and 5 bases from J, with 10 bases between. Per the germline V gene, CDR1 is SGHTA and CDR2 is FQGNSA. The CDR3 consists of 14 residues. The CDR3 reads CASSARDDNSPLHF. The CDR3 DNA reads TGTGCCAGCAGCGCTCGGGATGATAATTCACCCCTCCACTTT.

The chain recombines TRBV4-2 with TRBJ1-5; D is possibly TRBD1 (5 bases). With 3 bases removed from V and 0 bases from J, the gap between germline ends came to 21 bases. The CDR3 is made up of 19 amino acids. Germline V CDR1 and CDR2: LGHNA, YNFKEQ. CDR3: CASSHPNSRQPLSNQPQHF. The CDR3 DNA follows: TGTGCCAGCAGCCATCCAAACTCGAGACAGCCACTTAGCAATCAGCCCCAGCATTTT.

J is TRBJ2-1 and V is TRBV15, with 9 bases matching TRBD2. Germline V CDR1 and CDR2: LNHNV, YYDKDF (reference sequence). J gave up 3 bases and V 0 bases, and 6 bases lay outside the gene matches. The CDR3 length is 17 residues. DNA of the CDR3: TGTGCCACCAGCAGAGATAGGCGGGAGGGTTACTACAATGAGCAGTTCTTC. Encoded protein: CATSRDRREGYYNEQFF.

The CDR3 region has the DNA TGTGCCATCAGACAAACCGGGACTAGCGGGGTGAACACCGGGGAGCTGTTTTTT. It encodes CAIRQTGTSGVNTGELFF. The chain recombines TRBV10-3 with TRBJ2-2; TRBD2 matches at 13 bases. There are 18 residues in the CDR3. The germline V gene has CDR1 ENHRY and CDR2 SYGVKD. V shed 6 bases and J 1 base; nucleotides not matched to a gene: 8.

The table lists this clone with a few counts. The chain recombines TRBV4-1 with TRBJ2-3; perhaps TRBD2 as D (6 bases). With 0 bases removed from V and 4 bases from J, the gap between germline ends came to 14 bases. This CDR3 comprises 16 residues. Germline lookup yields CDR1 MGHRA and CDR2 YSYEKL. CDR3 loop: CASSQDSGDLPDTQYF. Written as DNA, the CDR3 is TGCGCCAGCAGCCAAGATTCGGGGGATTTGCCAGATACGCAGTATTTT.

The V gene is TRBV28, the J gene TRBJ1-6, with 9 nucleotides matching TRBD1. The CDR3 length is 16 residues. J gave up 4 bases and V 6 bases, and 7 bases lay outside the gene matches. Germline V gene sequence: CDR1 MDHEN, CDR2 SYDVKM. DNA of the CDR3: TGTGCCAGCAGGGCGGGACAGGGCCAGTATAATTCACCCCTCCACTTT. This gives the protein CASRAGQGQYNSPLHF.

The chain couples TRBV28 to TRBJ1-2; the D gene is possibly TRBD1 (6 bases). Germline V gene sequence: CDR1 MDHEN, CDR2 SYDVKM. CDR3 size: 13 residues. V was shortened by 8 bases and J by 8 bases, with 18 bases between the two germline ends. For the CDR3, the DNA is TGTGCCAGCTACCTACAGGGTTTGGGGGGCTACACCTTC. Protein sequence: CASYLQGLGGYTF.

The chain couples TRBV4-2 to TRBJ1-5; 9 bases are a match to TRBD1. Germline V gene data show CDR1 as LGHNA and CDR2 as YNFKEQ. J gave up 5 bases and V 1 base, and 3 bases lay outside the gene matches. The CDR3 loop spans 15 amino acids. The CDR3, as DNA: TGTGCCAGCAGCCAAGCACAGGGGGCGGATCAGCCCCAGCATTTT. This encodes CASSQAQGADQPQHF.

The gene calls are TRBV5-4 and TRBJ2-7, with 10 bases identical to TRBD1. Per the germline V gene, CDR1 is SGHNT and CDR2 is YYREEE (reference sequence). The CDR3 loop spans 14 amino acids. V shed 3 bases, J shed 5 bases, and the junction held 5 bases outside the gene matches. Here the CDR3 DNA reads TGTGCCAGCAGCTCGGGACAGGGGAGGAACGAGCAGTACTTC. This translates into CASSSGQGRNEQYF.

The chain links TRBV7-3 to TRBJ2-1; TRBD2 matches 7 bases. Germline CDR1 is SGHTA and CDR2 is FQGTGA. The CDR3 has 16 residues. V lost 5 bases to trimming and J lost 4 bases; unmatched junction nucleotides: 11. As DNA, the CDR3 is TGTGCCAGCAGCCTTCGAGGCGGGAGTGGATACAATGAGCAGTTCTTC. Translated, it gives CASSLRGGSGYNEQFF.

The sample holds a few counts of this clone. The chain uses TRBV4-1 and TRBJ2-1; D is unresolved. Trimming pared 0 bases from V and 4 bases from J, leaving 7 bases between. The CDR3 is 14 amino acids. Germline V gives CDR1 MGHRA, CDR2 YSYEKL. This chain's CDR3 is CASSQDLQYNEQFF. CDR3 DNA sequence: TGCGCCAGCAGCCAAGATTTACAGTACAATGAGCAGTTCTTC.

The genes are TRBV27 and TRBJ1-1; D not resolved. The CDR3 is 12 amino acids. V dropped 6 bases and J dropped 7 bases, with 12 bases sitting between them. CDR1 MNHEY and CDR2 SMNVEV come from the germline V gene (reference sequence). CDR3 nucleotide sequence: TGTGCCAGCAGCAATCCGACGGGTGAAGCTTTCTTT. Its translation: CASSNPTGEAFF.

V is TRBV19 and J is TRBJ2-3; 13 positions match TRBD2. The CDR3 has 18 residues. V was clipped by 5 bases and J by 0 bases; unmatched bases: 8. Germline V gene sequence: CDR1 LNHDA, CDR2 SQIVND (reference sequence). The CDR3 spells CASSRAGTSGVSTDTQYF. As DNA, the CDR3 is TGTGCCAGTAGTCGCGCCGGGACTAGCGGGGTTAGCACAGATACGCAGTATTTT.

Turning to this clone: This sample includes further DNA sequences coding for the same CDR3. This sequence joins TRBV5-1 and TRBJ1-1; 7 bases map to TRBD1. Per the germline V gene, CDR1 is SGHRS and CDR2 is YFSETQ. CDR3 length: 13 residues. Trimming took 3 bases from V and 5 from J; bases not matched to a gene: 4. The CDR3 DNA sequence: TGCGCCAGCAGCTCTGACAGGGATACTGAAGCTTTCTTT. It translates to CASSSDRDTEAFF.

V usage is TRBV5-1 and J usage is TRBJ1-1, with a possible D match to TRBD1 (6 bases). Germline V gives CDR1 SGHRS, CDR2 YFSETQ. V lost 4 bases and J lost 10, with 17 bases in between. This CDR3 has 13 amino acids. CDR3 nucleotide sequence: TGCGCCAGCAGCGCGCCTGGGGGGGGCTCAGCTTTCTTT. Translation gives CASSAPGGGSAFF.

V is TRBV27 and J is TRBJ2-7; 7 positions agree with TRBD2. The CDR3 sequence is 16 residues long. Germline values: CDR1 MNHEY, CDR2 SMNVEV (reference sequence). V dropped 3 bases and J dropped 5; count of bases not matched to a gene: 13. The CDR3 DNA reads as TGTGCCAGCAGTTTTCCCCCCGCGGCGGGAGCTGACGAGCAGTACTTC. Amino acids: CASSFPPAAGADEQYF.

This clone was observed a handful of times. This chain connects TRBV10-3 to TRBJ1-1; the match to TRBD1 covers 7 bases. With V trimmed by 10 bases and J by 3 bases, 5 bases remained unmatched. The length of the CDR3 is 12 residues. Germline assignment: CDR1 ENHRY and CDR2 SYGVKD. The CDR3 nucleotides read TGTGCCACCGGCGACAGGGACACTGAAGCTTTCTTT. Residues: CATGDRDTEAFF.

This chain uses TRBV21-1 with TRBJ2-7; the table gives TRBD2 as D, unverified against the DNA. TRBV21-1 is termed a pseudogene. The CDR3 length is 15 residues. CDR3 sequence (DNA): TGTGCCAGCAGAGCGGGGTCCAGGGGTCGGTACGAGCAGTACTTC. Encoded protein: CASRAGSRGRYEQYF.

The chain recombines TRBV5-1 with TRBJ1-1; D remains ambiguous. V lost 4 bases to trimming and J lost 0 bases, with 10 bases between them. Germline V gives CDR1 SGHRS, CDR2 YFSETQ. The CDR3 loop spans 14 amino acids. CDR3 amino acids: CASSPEAMNTEAFF. The CDR3 nucleotides are TGCGCCAGCAGCCCGGAGGCGATGAACACTGAAGCTTTCTTT.

The genes are TRBV7-9 and TRBJ2-2; D call uncertain. With 7 bases removed from V and 0 bases from J, the gap between germline ends came to 12 bases. The CDR3 spans 15 residues. CDR1 SEHNR and CDR2 FQNEAQ come from the germline V gene (reference sequence). Written as DNA, the CDR3 is TGTGCCAGCACCCTGGAGAAGTCGAACACCGGGGAGCTGTTTTTT. Translating it yields CASTLEKSNTGELFF.

This chain links TRBV5-4 with TRBJ2-1; TRBD2 matches 14 bases. Germline V gives CDR1 SGHNT, CDR2 YYREEE (reference sequence). Trimming removed 2 bases from V and 9 bases from J; junction bases left unmatched: 7. The CDR3 has 16 residues. In DNA, the CDR3 is TGTGCCAGCAGCTTAGGACTAGCGGGAGGAACAAGTGAGCAGTTCTTC. This codes for CASSLGLAGGTSEQFF.

The chain links TRBV2 to TRBJ2-7; unclear D gene. This CDR3 has 11 amino acids. Per germline, CDR1 SNHLY and CDR2 FYNNEI. DNA for the CDR3: TGTGCCAGCAGTGAAATGGGCCCCAGCTTTGTC. Protein sequence: CASSEMGPSFV.

V and J are TRBV27 and TRBJ2-7; D ambiguous. This CDR3 region has 16 residues. V was pared by 3 bases and J by 8 bases, with 23 bases between. Germline V gives CDR1 MNHEY, CDR2 SMNVEV (reference sequence). Here the CDR3 reads CASSFDLSLSGSKQYF. CDR3 coding DNA: TGTGCCAGCAGTTTTGACCTCTCCTTGTCCGGGTCTAAGCAGTACTTC.

The gene calls are TRBV15 and TRBJ1-5; D gene unclear. The V end lost 1 base, the J end lost 4 bases, and 8 bases lay between the germline ends. The CDR3 is 14 residues long. Germline V gene data show CDR1 as LNHNV and CDR2 as YYDKDF (reference sequence). CDR3 sequence (DNA): TGTGCCACCAGCAGAGGCGGCCCGAATCAGCCCCAGCATTTT. This codes for CATSRGGPNQPQHF.

The chain joins TRBV7-3 to TRBJ2-4; D call uncertain. Trimming removed 5 bases from V and 3 bases from J, with 14 bases in between. Germline assignment: CDR1 SGHTA and CDR2 FQGTGA. The CDR3 runs to 15 residues. The CDR3 nucleotides are TGTGCCAGCAGCCCCGGTCACCGCATCAAAAACATTCAGTACTTC. This codes for CASSPGHRIKNIQYF.

This clone has only a few counts. The chain carries TRBV5-4 and TRBJ1-4; D not certain. V lost 0 bases and J lost 2, with 8 bases in between. The CDR3 has 15 residues. The V gene's germline CDR1 is SGHNT and CDR2 YYREEE (reference sequence). CDR3 sequence (DNA): TGTGCCAGCAGCTTGGCCGGGAGCACTAATGAAAAACTGTTTTTT. It encodes CASSLAGSTNEKLFF.

This clone was seen once. The chain couples TRBV7-2 to TRBJ2-3; 14 bases match TRBD2. The CDR3 covers 17 residues. CDR1 SGHTA and CDR2 FQGNSA come from the germline V gene. Trimming at V came to 4 bases and at J to 0 bases, leaving 3 bases not matched to a gene. The CDR3 nucleotides read TGTGCCAGCAGCTACAGGACTAGCGGGGGGAGCACAGATACGCAGTATTTT. Amino acids: CASSYRTSGGSTDTQYF.

The chain couples TRBV6-1 to TRBJ1-4; possible D gene TRBD1, 5 bases. The length of the CDR3 is 12 residues. With 7 bases removed from V and 5 bases from J, the gap between germline ends came to 8 bases. Per the germline V gene, CDR1 is MNHNS and CDR2 is SASEGT. The CDR3 reads CASTGSNEKLFF. In nucleotides, the CDR3 is TGTGCCAGCACAGGGTCAAATGAAAAACTGTTTTTT.